The entry below gives a single TCR beta chain sequence along with its context. Its target is not known. These data originate in a study of CXCR3-negative and CXCR3-positive naive CD8 T cells. Study-wide results and caveats: The study found more hydrophobic TRB CDR3s in CXCR3-positive naive cells than in CXCR3-negative naive cells. Naive cells used TRBV-TRBJ genes in much the same way whether CXCR3-negative or CXCR3-positive; memory cells did not. CXCR3 expression dropped partially after cryopreservation, and most assays relied on fresh PBMCs.

Per CD8+ T cell subset, triplicate sorts of some 300,000 cells each were done. CD45RO-CCR7+CD27+CD95- characterized naive CD8+ T cells. 5' RACE with UMI labels generated the TRB cDNA libraries. One entry per CDR3 protein, without DNA, is what TCRdb gives after re-calling the 5' RACE reads. Here the sample table reports 150,000 to 170,000 distinct CDR3 sequences. The CDR3 is 14 residues long. Material for sequencing was naive CXCR3+ CD8+ T cells from blood. Described subset: CD45RO-CCR7+CD27+CD95- naive CD8+ T cells expressing CXCR3 (TNR3+). The source is a human donor in good health. Some clones in this sample may be carry-over from other donors' samples. This chain uses TRBV21-1 with TRBJ2-1. TRBV21-1 is classified as a pseudogene. CDR3 amino acids: CASSTKGPYNEQFF.